The 28 T cell receptor beta chains below come from one sample, sequenced in a study of regulatory T cells in long-lasting Graves disease. Library construction for TCR beta used iRepertoire HTBI primers and Arm-PCR of CDR3 regions. TCRdb independently ran MiXCR on the multiplex PCR reads; one entry per CDR3 protein. The table has roughly 500,000 distinct CDR3 sequences, less than 25% seen once. Time point indicated: persistent/refractory GD, antithyroid drugs over 5 years with positive TRAb. The TCR library was prepared using RNA isolated from PBMCs. This material consisted of peripheral blood mononuclear cells (PBMCs), taken when the disease was refractory, from a patient treated with antithyroid drugs. These receptors originate from a female donor with Graves disease.

This clonotype was seen only a few times. The rearrangement uses TRBV3-1 and TRBJ2-3, with 7 bases aligning to TRBD1. Germline loops: CDR1 LGHDT, CDR2 YNNKEL (reference sequence). The V gene end was trimmed by 4 bases and the J gene end by 2 bases; junction bases not matched to a gene: 6. This CDR3 region has 15 residues. CDR3 coding DNA: TGTGCCAGCAGCCCGACAGGGCGGTTCACAGATACGCAGTATTTT. It yields the protein CASSPTGRFTDTQYF.

This chain connects TRBV3-1 to TRBJ2-3; D not resolved. The germline V gene encodes CDR1 LGHDT and CDR2 YNNKEL (reference sequence). V lost 4 bases, J lost 6 bases, and 14 bases lay in between. The CDR3 length is 14 residues. This CDR3 is CASSPQTALDTQYF. The CDR3 DNA reads TGTGCCAGCAGCCCCCAGACTGCGCTGGATACGCAGTATTTT.

The chain has TRBV6-4 and TRBJ1-5; D is unresolved. There are 16 residues in the CDR3. Germline CDR1 reads MRHNA; CDR2 reads SNTAGT. V lost 2 bases and J lost 0, with 11 bases in between. The CDR3 bases are TGTGCCAGCAGTGACCGTGAAGGGTATAGCAATCAGCCCCAGCATTTT. It specifies CASSDREGYSNQPQHF.

J is TRBJ2-1 and V is TRBV11-3; the D gene is possibly TRBD2 (6 bases). Trimming shortened V by 4 bases and J by 0 bases, and 13 bases separated the two germline ends. CDR1 and CDR2 (germline): SGHNT, YENEEA. The CDR3 runs to 16 residues. The CDR3 reads CASSSGGLSSYNEQFF. For the CDR3, the DNA is TGTGCCAGCAGCTCCGGGGGACTTAGCTCCTACAATGAGCAGTTCTTC.

This clonotype was found many times. This chain joins TRBV7-2 and TRBJ1-2; TRBD1 matches 9 bases. Germline CDR1 is SGHTA and CDR2 is FQGNSA. CDR3 length: 15 residues. V gave up 7 bases and J gave up 7 bases; unmatched junction bases: 13. CDR3 loop: CASTPTGTGRAGYTF. The CDR3 coding sequence is TGTGCCAGCACCCCGACGGGGACAGGGAGGGCTGGCTACACCTTC.

This rearrangement joins TRBV9 to TRBJ2-6; the D is unclear. CDR3 length equals 14 residues. Germline V lookup: CDR1 SGDLS, CDR2 YYNGEE. The germline V and J ends were trimmed by 4 bases and 2 bases, with 7 bases remaining between them. CDR3 residues: CASSSQPGANVLTF. CDR3 DNA sequence: TGTGCCAGCAGCTCCCAACCTGGGGCCAACGTCCTGACTTTC.

This clonotype occurred a few times. The J gene is TRBJ1-1, the V gene TRBV30; D is uncertain. Trimming left V 5 bases short and J 0 bases short, with 19 bases between. The CDR3 runs 16 residues. Germline CDR1 is GTSNPN and CDR2 is SVGIG (reference sequence). CDR3: CAWVGGRRRMNTEAFF. The CDR3 DNA reads TGTGCCTGGGTGGGCGGGCGGCGCAGGATGAACACTGAAGCTTTCTTT.

This clonotype was recorded a few times. The V and J genes are TRBV5-4 and TRBJ2-2, with 12 bases identical to TRBD2. Germline-derived CDR1 and CDR2 are SGHNT and YYREEE (reference sequence). The CDR3 contains 19 residues. Trimming at V came to 2 bases and at J to 3 bases, leaving 11 bases not matched to a gene. CDR3 residues: CASSLHPLTSGRYTGELFF. CDR3 in DNA: TGTGCCAGCAGCTTACACCCCTTGACTAGCGGGAGATACACCGGGGAGCTGTTTTTT.

This clonotype came up a few times. This sequence joins TRBV6-9 and TRBJ2-7; 7 bases agree with TRBD1. J gave up 0 bases and V 4 bases, and 6 bases lay outside the gene matches. The CDR3 consists of 15 residues. CDR1 MNHGY and CDR2 SVAAGI come from the germline V gene. The DNA for the CDR3 is TGTGCCAGCAGTTTAGGTCAGGGGGTCTCCTACGAGCAGTACTTC. Amino acid sequence: CASSLGQGVSYEQYF.

This clonotype was seen repeatedly, ten times or more. The gene calls are TRBV3-1 and TRBJ2-5; a possible D gene is TRBD1 (6 bases). V lost 5 bases to trimming and J lost 0 bases, with 10 bases between them. The CDR3 totals 14 residues. Germline assignment: CDR1 LGHDT and CDR2 YNNKEL (reference sequence). CDR3 loop: CASSLGTHQETQYF. CDR3 bases: TGTGCCAGCAGCTTGGGGACACACCAAGAGACCCAGTACTTC.

The sample holds a few counts of this clonotype. The chain combines TRBV7-9 with TRBJ2-7; 9 bases fit TRBD1. The ends lost 5 bases at V and 6 bases at J; junction bases unmatched: 11. Germline assignment: CDR1 SEHNR and CDR2 FQNEAQ (reference sequence). This CDR3 is built from 15 residues. CDR3: CASSLPWGQGTEQYF. The CDR3 DNA reads as TGTGCCAGCAGCCTACCTTGGGGACAGGGAACCGAGCAGTACTTC.

The J gene is TRBJ2-7, the V gene TRBV5-6; either TRBD1 or TRBD2 may fit D (6 bases each). V gave up 4 bases and J gave up 12 bases, with 17 bases separating them. Germline V gene sequence: CDR1 SGHDT, CDR2 YYEEEE. This CDR3 is built from 12 residues. The CDR3 loop is CASSAGLEGGYF. The CDR3 DNA reads as TGTGCCAGCAGCGCGGGACTTGAAGGGGGGTACTTC.

This rearrangement joins TRBV7-3 to TRBJ2-3; 10 bases are a match to TRBD1. Trimming cost V 4 bases and J 5 bases; bases outside gene matches: 21. The CDR3 contains 20 residues. Germline CDR1 reads SGHTA; CDR2 reads FQGTGA. DNA for the CDR3: TGTGCCAGCAGCTCAAAGATACCAGTCGAAGGACAGGGGGTTCGAGATACGCAGTATTTT. Amino acids: CASSSKIPVEGQGVRDTQYF. Looking up the rest from reference TRBV7-3 and TRBJ2-3 gives the full variable domain: GAGVSQTPSNKVTEKGKYVELRCDPISGHTALYWYRQSLGQGPEFLIYFQGTGAADDSGLPNDRFFAVRPEGSVSTLKIQRTERGDSAVYLCASSSKIPVEGQGVRDTQYFGPGTRLTVL.

This clonotype was seen many times. The V call is TRBV7-8, the J call TRBJ1-5, with 10 bases aligning to TRBD1. The germline CDR1 and CDR2 sequences are SGHVS and FQNEAQ. This CDR3 is 14 amino acids long. V was pared by 6 bases and J by 6 bases, with 5 bases of the junction left unmatched. For the CDR3, the DNA is TGTGCCAGCAGAACGGACAGGGGGGCTCAGCCCCAGCATTTT. This translates into CASRTDRGAQPQHF.

The sample holds many counts of this clonotype. The chain combines TRBV11-2 with TRBJ1-5; 7 bases agree with TRBD1. CDR3 size: 15 residues. The germline gives CDR1 SGHAT, CDR2 FQNNGV. With V trimmed by 4 bases and J by 1 base, 4 bases remained unmatched. CDR3 in amino acids: CASSSEGASNQPQHF. In nucleotides, the CDR3 is TGTGCCAGCAGCTCGGAGGGGGCGAGCAATCAGCCCCAGCATTTT.

This clonotype was found many times. The genes are TRBV6-5 and TRBJ1-1; D not certain. The CDR3 sequence is 12 residues long. Trimming stripped 0 bases from V and 6 bases from J, with 5 bases between. Germline CDR1 reads MNHEY; CDR2 reads SVGAGI. The CDR3 region is CASSYSSAEAFF. The CDR3 region has the DNA TGTGCCAGCAGTTACTCGTCCGCTGAAGCTTTCTTT.

The rearrangement uses TRBV6-1 and TRBJ1-5; D call uncertain. V was clipped by 7 bases and J by 1 base, with 5 bases between them. Germline V gives CDR1 MNHNS, CDR2 SASEGT. This CDR3 is built from 12 residues. CDR3 residues: CASNGSNQPQHF. The CDR3 DNA reads TGTGCCAGCAACGGAAGCAATCAGCCCCAGCATTTT.

A single count supports this clonotype. Germline and junction disagree at one end, which may indicate a read error. J is TRBJ1-1 and V is TRBV6-1; 7 bases agree with TRBD1. CDR3 length equals 15 residues. CDR1 MNHNS and CDR2 SASEGT come from the germline V gene. CDR3 nucleotide sequence: TGTGCCAGCGGACCCCAGGGGGTCCTCAACACTGGAGCTTTCTTT. Encoded protein: CASGPQGVLNTGAFF.

V and J are TRBV10-3 and TRBJ2-5; tentatively, D is TRBD2 (6 bases). Germline lookup yields CDR1 ENHRY and CDR2 SYGVKD. The CDR3 extends over 15 amino acids. Trimming cost V 3 bases and J 2 bases, with 13 bases left between them. In DNA, the CDR3 is TGTGCCATCAGTGATGGGGCCGGGACTCAAGAGACCCAGTACTTC. Translating it yields CAISDGAGTQETQYF.

V usage is TRBV19 and J usage is TRBJ2-2; unclear D gene. The CDR3 contains 14 residues. V lost 4 bases to trimming and J lost 15 bases, with 21 bases between them. Germline V gives CDR1 LNHDA, CDR2 SQIVND (reference sequence). Here the CDR3 DNA reads TGTGCCAGTAGTAAGGACCCGGCCACAGTGGGTGTGTTTTTT. It is translated as CASSKDPATVGVFF.

The rearrangement uses TRBV28 and TRBJ2-1, with TRBD2 matching 10 bases. In germline, CDR1 is MDHEN, CDR2 SYDVKM. Germline trimming cut 6 bases from V and 7 bases from J; bases unmatched to any gene: 6. The CDR3 contains 14 residues. The CDR3 loop is CASRLAGQGNEQFF. Here the CDR3 DNA reads TGTGCCAGCAGACTAGCGGGGCAAGGGAATGAGCAGTTCTTC.

Details on this clonotype: A much larger clone sits a single nucleotide away, making a read error possible. The V and J genes are TRBV5-6 and TRBJ2-7; D possibly corresponds to TRBD2 (6 bases). The V gene's germline CDR1 is SGHDT and CDR2 YYEEEE. The CDR3 sequence is 16 residues long. CDR3: CASSLDAGSSPYKQYF. CDR3 nucleotides: TGTGCCAGCAGCTTGGACGCCGGGAGCTCCCCCTACAAGCAGTACTTC.

This clonotype was picked up many times. The J gene is TRBJ1-5, the V gene TRBV12-3 or TRBV12-4; D uncertain. Trimming took 7 bases from V and 6 from J, leaving 19 bases between them. The CDR3 is 15 residues long. CDR3 coding DNA: TGTGCCAGCACCTGGGGAGGGTTTGGGATTCAGCCCCAGCATTTT. Its translation: CASTWGGFGIQPQHF.

At least ten counts were recorded for this clonotype. The chain is built from TRBV7-9 and TRBJ2-7; 7 nucleotides line up with TRBD2. The CDR3 sequence is 13 residues long. V was pared by 6 bases and J by 0 bases, with 2 bases of the junction left unmatched. The V gene's germline CDR1 is SEHNR and CDR2 FQNEAQ (reference sequence). The CDR3 sequence is CASSRTSSYEQYF. CDR3 nucleotide sequence: TGTGCCAGCAGTAGGACTAGCTCCTACGAGCAGTACTTC.

This clonotype was observed at least ten times. The chain couples TRBV6-5 to TRBJ1-2; D perhaps matches TRBD1 (5 bases). The CDR3 covers 17 residues. V was clipped by 2 bases and J by 2 bases, with 18 bases between them. Germline CDR1 reads MNHEY; CDR2 reads SVGAGI. The CDR3 is CASSYGLSGTDNYGYTF. Here the CDR3 DNA reads TGTGCCAGCAGTTACGGTCTCTCCGGGACGGACAACTATGGCTACACCTTC.

The CDR3 protein is CASSLLREFNTGELFF. The CDR3 DNA sequence: TGCGCCAGCAGCTTGCTCCGAGAGTTTAACACCGGGGAGCTGTTTTTT. The genes are TRBV5-1 and TRBJ2-2; D is uncertain. The CDR3 loop spans 16 amino acids. Trimming cost V 1 base and J 2 bases, with 12 bases left between them. Looked up from germline, CDR1 is SGHRS and CDR2 is YFSETQ.

This clonotype was counted ten times or more. The chain links TRBV10-2 to TRBJ2-7; D might be TRBD1 or TRBD2, each matching 6 bases. Germline values: CDR1 WSHSY, CDR2 SAAADI. The V gene lost 0 bases and the J gene lost 5 bases, with 11 bases spanning the gap. The CDR3 contains 14 residues. CDR3 residues: CASSESAGGHEQYF. The CDR3, as DNA: TGCGCCAGCAGTGAGTCGGCCGGGGGCCACGAGCAGTACTTC.

V usage is TRBV15 and J usage is TRBJ1-6; maybe TRBD1 (5 bases). The CDR3 loop spans 17 amino acids. V lost 1 base and J 9 bases, leaving 19 bases between the germline ends. Germline lookup yields CDR1 LNHNV and CDR2 YYDKDF (reference sequence). CDR3 sequence (DNA): TGTGCCACCAGCAGAGTCCACGGCGCGGGACGAGGTTCACCCCTCCACTTT. Protein product: CATSRVHGAGRGSPLHF.